The 4 T cell receptor beta chains presented below share a single source sample, sequenced in a study of T-cell reconstitution after alpha-beta-depleted transplantation in children. Preparation of the TCRbeta library was carried out with unique molecular identifiers. Using its own MiXCR run on the PCR reads, TCRdb lists one record per CDR3 protein. The sample comprises 400,000 to 450,000 distinct CDR3 sequences, approximately 41% of which are singletons, and around a quarter rests with the top ten. The specimen comprised PBMCs, sampled before TCRalphabeta/CD19-depleted stem cell transplant. These receptor sequences come from a girl aged 2 to 10 with aplastic anemia, due to receive a stem cell transplant.

The chain combines TRBV20-1 with TRBJ2-3; 7 bases map to TRBD2. The CDR3 length is 19 residues. Germline V gives CDR1 DFQATT, CDR2 SNEGSKA (reference sequence). The junction had 18 bases not matched to a gene; V was cut back by 1 base and J by 2 bases. DNA of the CDR3: TGCAGTGCTAGAGTTGCCGAGCTGGGGGGGAGCTCCTACACAGATACGCAGTATTTT. Amino acids: CSARVAELGGSSYTDTQYF.

CDR3 DNA sequence: TGTGCCAGCAGCTTAGTATATGGCTACGAGCAGTACTTC. Translated, it gives CASSLVYGYEQYF. The rearrangement joins TRBV7-2 to TRBJ2-7; D uncertain. CDR3 length: 13 residues. The V and J ends lost 1 base and 3 bases respectively, with 7 bases between them. Germline lookup yields CDR1 SGHTA and CDR2 FQGNSA. The full variable domain, rest sourced from reference TRBV7-2 and TRBJ2-7, is GAGVSQSPSNKVTEKGKDVELRCDPISGHTALYWYRQSLGQGLEFLIYFQGNSAPDKSGLPSDRFSAERTGGSVSTLTIQRTQQEDSAVYLCASSLVYGYEQYFGPGTRLTVT.

The rearrangement uses TRBV5-1 and TRBJ2-1; 7 nucleotides agree with TRBD2. Losses at the gene ends were 4 bases for V and 2 bases for J; bases not matched to a gene: 9. Germline CDR1 SGHRS, CDR2 YFSETQ. The length of the CDR3 is 16 residues. CDR3 coding DNA: TGCGCCAGCAGCCTCTACCCGCGGGAGCCCTACAATGAGCAGTTCTTC. It codes for CASSLYPREPYNEQFF.

The chain carries TRBV20-1 and TRBJ2-1; D is perhaps TRBD1 (5 bases). The V gene lost 4 bases and the J gene lost 3 bases, with 13 bases spanning the gap. Germline V lookup: CDR1 DFQATT, CDR2 SNEGSKA (reference sequence). This CDR3 has 14 residues. The CDR3 DNA follows: TGCAGTGCTACCAGAGACAGAAGCTACAATGAGCAGTTCTTC. Translated: CSATRDRSYNEQFF.